This passage covers 16 T cell receptor gamma chains from one sample sequenced in a study of γδ T cells in repeated Plasmodium falciparum infection. Bulk repertoires came from Vgamma9/Vdelta2+ or Vdelta2-negative gammadelta T cells flow-sorted from PBMC. TCRdb fed the multiplex PCR reads into CATT to redo clone calling. The sample lists tens of thousands of gamma-chain clones, 1.4% occurring once. Sequenced input: gamma-delta T cells from blood. The receptors originated from a pool of human donors (malaria-infected and uninfected, not separated).

The table lists this clone with a few counts. The TCRdb record carries a much larger clone's protein, which differs from this DNA's translation at residue 2; a read error is the likely cause, and the protein listed here is the DNA translation. The chain is built from TRGV9 and TRGJ1 or TRGJ2. Germline V gives CDR1 GITISATS, CDR2 ISYDGTV (reference sequence). The CDR3 covers 9 residues. In DNA, the CDR3 is TGTACCTTGGGACCCAAGAAACTCTTT. This translates into CTLGPKKLF.

There are many counts of this clone. The protein in TCRdb stems from a much larger clone and differs at residue 9 from this DNA's translation, likely a read error; here the protein is translated from the DNA. The V and J genes are TRGV3 and TRGJ1 or TRGJ2. The J gene, not given by TCRdb, was assigned here from a germline match of the nucleotide sequence. Germline loops: CDR1 VTNTFY, CDR2 YDVSTARD (reference sequence). The CDR3 consists of 13 residues. Trimming at V came to 3 bases and at J to 8 bases, leaving 10 bases not matched to a gene. Here the CDR3 reads CATWDSPYHKKLF. CDR3 nucleotide sequence: TGTGCCACCTGGGACTCCCCCTATCATAAGAAACTCTTT.

The sample holds many counts of this clone. TCRdb's listed protein matches a much larger clone and diverges from this DNA's translation at residue 9, likely through a read error; the protein shown comes from the DNA. CDR3 amino acids: CALWEVWIHYKKLF. CDR3 DNA: TGTGCCTTGTGGGAGGTGTGGATTCATTATAAGAAACTCTTT. This sequence joins TRGV9 and TRGJ1 or TRGJ2. Assignment of the J gene here rests on matching the DNA to germline, because TCRdb gives none. This CDR3 is 14 amino acids long. The ends lost 0 bases at V and 5 bases at J; junction bases unmatched: 7. The V gene's germline CDR1 is GITISATS and CDR2 ISYDGTV (reference sequence).

This clone appeared many times. The chain is built from TRGV3 and TRGJ1 or TRGJ2. The germline gives CDR1 VTNTFY, CDR2 YDVSTARD (reference sequence). Trimming took 1 base from V and 0 from J; bases not matched to a gene: 6. CDR3 length: 15 residues. The CDR3 spells CATWDSQRNYYKKLF. The CDR3 DNA follows: TGTGCCACCTGGGACAGTCAACGGAATTATTATAAGAAACTCTTT.

This clone appeared a few times. The TCRdb protein comes from a much larger clone and disagrees with this DNA's translation at residue 8, likely due to a read error; the protein given here is derived from the DNA. This same CDR3 is encoded by further DNA sequences in the sample. This rearrangement joins TRGV3 to TRGJ1 or TRGJ2. As TCRdb names no J gene, one was assigned here on the basis of a DNA match to germline. V was clipped by 1 base and J by 6 bases; unmatched bases: 6. The CDR3 is 13 amino acids. Germline V gene sequence: CDR1 VTNTFY, CDR2 YDVSTARD (reference sequence). This chain's CDR3 is CATWDRLRYKKLF. The CDR3 nucleotides are TGTGCCACCTGGGACAGATTGCGTTATAAGAAACTCTTT.

This clone came up a few times. A far larger clone is one base from this, pointing to a likely read error. Other nucleotide sequences from this sample produce the same CDR3. This sequence joins TRGV9 and TRGJ1 or TRGJ2. Germline matching of the DNA provided the J gene here, since TCRdb leaves it blank. The J segment lost 12 bases and the V segment lost 1 base, leaving 15 bases of the junction unmatched. CDR1 and CDR2 (germline): GITISATS, ISYDGTV (reference sequence). CDR3 size: 14 residues. The CDR3 protein is CALWEVPCPLGKLF. DNA of the CDR3: TGTGCCTTGTGGGAGGTTCCATGTCCCTTGGGGAAACTCTTT.

There are a few counts of this clone. TCRdb assigns this DNA the protein of a much larger clone, which departs from its translation at residue 4; this likely reflects a read error, and the protein shown comes from translating the DNA. The same CDR3 is also encoded by other DNA sequences in this sample. The chain joins TRGV9 to TRGJP. No J gene is reported in TCRdb; it was inferred here by comparing the DNA with germline. Germline V gene data show CDR1 as GITISATS and CDR2 as ISYDGTV (reference sequence). The trim removed 9 bases at V and 2 bases at J, leaving 13 bases unmatched. CDR3 length: 18 residues. In nucleotides, the CDR3 is TGTGCCTTGAGGCAGGTGAGCCGGCAAGAGTTGGGCAAAAAAATCAAGGTATTT. It yields the protein CALRQVSRQELGKKIKVF.

About this clone itself: TCRdb's listed protein matches a much larger clone and diverges from this DNA's translation at residue 3, likely through a read error; the protein shown comes from the DNA. The V gene is TRGV2, the J gene TRGJ1 or TRGJ2. Assignment of the J gene here rests on matching the DNA to germline, because TCRdb gives none. The CDR3 length is 12 residues. Per germline, CDR1 EGSNGY and CDR2 YDSYNSKV. CDR3 in DNA: TGTGCCGCCTGGGACGTGGGCTATAAGAAACTCTTT. Protein product: CAAWDVGYKKLF.

For this clone: The protein held in TCRdb is that of a much larger clone and does not match this DNA's translation at residue 4, likely because of a read error; the protein shown is translated from the DNA. The sample carries other DNA sequences with the same CDR3. J is TRGJ1 or TRGJ2 and V is TRGV9. No J segment appears in TCRdb, so it was assigned here by matching the sequence to germline. Looked up from germline, CDR1 is GITISATS and CDR2 is ISYDGTV (reference sequence). The CDR3 loop spans 12 amino acids. The CDR3 nucleotides read TGTGCCTTGAGGGAGGTGTGGGAGAGGAAACTCTTT. This sequence encodes CALREVWERKLF.

This clone has just a few counts. The TCRdb protein, from a much larger clone, departs from this DNA's translation at residue 10, likely by read error; the protein shown derives from the DNA. The V gene is TRGV4, the J gene TRGJ1 or TRGJ2. Since TCRdb gives no J gene, matching the DNA to germline was used here to assign it. The CDR3 length is 13 residues. Germline V CDR1 and CDR2: EGSTGY, YDSYTSSV. The CDR3 protein is CATWGRVYYRKLF. CDR3 bases: TGTGCCACCTGGGGTAGAGTTTATTATAGGAAACTCTTT.

The table lists this clone with many counts. TCRdb has a much larger clone's protein, which differs at residue 9 from the translation of this DNA, likely because of a read error; what is shown is the protein translated from the DNA. The V gene is TRGV4, the J gene TRGJ1 or TRGJ2. The CDR3 contains 11 residues. CDR1 and CDR2 from the germline V gene are EGSTGY and YDSYTSSV. The V and J ends lost 5 bases and 14 bases, in that order; junction bases with no gene match: 12. The CDR3 sequence: CATWVTPQELF. DNA of the CDR3: TGTGCCACCTGGGTCACGCCTCAGGAACTCTTT.

Regarding this clone: The protein that TCRdb holds for this DNA derives from a much larger clone and differs from the translated DNA at residue 6, which likely indicates a read error; the protein shown here is translated from the DNA. The chain couples TRGV9 to TRGJP. The J gene, left out of TCRdb, was set here by checking the DNA against germline. Germline lookup yields CDR1 GITISATS and CDR2 ISYDGTV (reference sequence). This CDR3 comprises 14 residues. J gave up 9 bases and V 6 bases, and 5 bases lay outside the gene matches. The CDR3 DNA reads as TGTGCCTTGTGGTCAGGGTTGGGCAAAAAAATCAAGGTATTT. It encodes CALWSGLGKKIKVF.

This clone was seen many times. V is TRGV9 and J is TRGJP. V dropped 4 bases and J dropped 4; count of bases not matched to a gene: 7. The CDR3 has 17 amino acids. The germline V gene has CDR1 GITISATS and CDR2 ISYDGTV (reference sequence). The CDR3 bases are TGTGCCTTGTGGGACGCCCCCCAAGAGTTGGGCAAAAAAATCAAGGTATTT. This encodes CALWDAPQELGKKIKVF.

This clone was seen a handful of times. A far larger clone is just one base off, so this is likely a read error. The same CDR3 arises from other DNA sequences in this sample as well. V and J are TRGV3 and TRGJ1 or TRGJ2. The J gene, left out of TCRdb, was set here by checking the DNA against germline. V was clipped by 0 bases and J by 7 bases; unmatched bases: 6. This CDR3 has 13 residues. Germline-derived CDR1 and CDR2 are VTNTFY and YDVSTARD (reference sequence). CDR3 in amino acids: CATWDRDNYKKLF. The CDR3, as DNA: TGTGCCACCTGGGACAGGGACAACTATAAGAAACTCTTT.

This clone was seen more than once but under ten times. A far more abundant clone sits one base away, making this likely a read error. Distinct nucleotide sequences in the sample also encode this CDR3. The gene calls are TRGV9 and TRGJ1 or TRGJ2. TCRdb lists no J gene, so it was determined here by aligning the DNA to germline. This CDR3 region has 13 residues. Per germline, CDR1 GITISATS and CDR2 ISYDGTV (reference sequence). This CDR3 is CALWATNYYKKLF. CDR3 DNA: TGTGCCTTGTGGGCTACCAATTACTATAAGAAACTCTTT.

This clone was picked up many times. V gene TRGV9 combines with J gene TRGJP. The germline gives CDR1 GITISATS, CDR2 ISYDGTV (reference sequence). The CDR3 loop spans 21 amino acids. The J segment lost 2 bases and the V segment lost 0 bases, leaving 13 bases of the junction unmatched. The CDR3 region is CALWEVPKRNRQELGKKIKVF. CDR3 DNA: TGTGCCTTGTGGGAGGTGCCGAAAAGAAACAGGCAAGAGTTGGGCAAAAAAATCAAGGTATTT.